This T cell receptor beta chain is from a study of T cell repertoires in cytomegalovirus infection. Study information: CMV infection plus the matching HLA type was flagged by public TCR beta signatures.

From the reads, TCRdb called clonotypes with MiXCR, one entry per CDR3 protein. The repertoire consists of 300,000 to 450,000 distinct CDR3 sequences, with around a sixth occurring once and the leading ten covering 7.5% to 9.5%. V was shortened by 3 bases and J by 6 bases, with 14 bases between the two germline ends. The CDR3 loop spans 14 amino acids. Per the germline V gene, CDR1 is LGHNA and CDR2 is YSLEER. Whole-study results and caveats: People with CMV and the relevant HLA were identified by cumulative public TCR beta family frequency. CMV-specific TCR beta clonotypes restricted by HLA-C were the ones dominating the ex vivo response.

As concerns this clonotype: Its antigen is as yet unknown.

Specimen: PBMCs. This chain joins TRBV4-3 and TRBJ1-1; no clear D. The receptor was derived from a human donor in good health (CMV status not recorded). Some clones in this sample may be carry-over from other donors' samples. CDR3 in DNA: TGCGCCAGCAGCCAGGGATTTGGGAGCCCTGAAGCTTTCTTT. As protein: CASSQGFGSPEAFF.